What follows describes a single T cell receptor beta chain. Its cognate antigen is unknown. The data derive from a study of blood T cells in healthy people across ages. It was with a sample-barcoded 5' primer and a J-beta primer mix that a second PCR of roughly 7 to 12 cycles was run. Every sample returned 2.5 million or more CDR3-containing paired-end reads. TCRdb reanalysed the 5' RACE reads using MiXCR and keeps one entry per CDR3 protein. This sample has some 1,000,000 distinct CDR3 sequences, with 20% to 25% found just once. Findings and caveats of the study: Any changes in expanded clonotypes were possibly confounded, as donor CMV status remained unknown.

This sample also appeared in a second study, on T cells of mothers and their children. That report adds: Detection of persistent microchimeric T cell clones did not occur.

Sequencing was done on a sample of blood. This sequence was found in a girl aged 2 to 10 in good health.

The chain's CDR3 is CASSLELWEQFF. CDR3 nucleotide sequence: TGCGCCAGCAGCTTGGAACTGTGGGAGCAGTTCTTC. This chain links TRBV5-1 with TRBJ2-5; D not resolved. The last part of the DNA fits TRBJ2-1 better; the J call may be wrong. CDR3 size: 12 residues. The germline gives CDR1 SGHRS, CDR2 YFSETQ.